Shown below are 29 T cell receptor beta chains from a single sample sequenced in a study of blood T cell repertoires in COVID-19. The repertoire was sequenced with immunoSEQ multiplex PCR; TCRdb's copy has only in-frame clones and lacks some. The sample includes 200,000 to 250,000 clones, 70% to 90% of them seen just once. The sample taken for sequencing was peripheral blood. Receptors originate from a young man with active or convalescent COVID-19.

V gene TRBV20-1 combines with J gene TRBJ2-3; 12 bases align to TRBD2. From germline, CDR1 is DFQATT and CDR2 SNEGSKA (reference sequence). The CDR3 has 18 residues. V trimming: 3 bases; J trimming: 1 base; junction bases outside the gene matches: 11. The CDR3 here is CSASVTSGRSKGTDTQYF. The CDR3 DNA is TGCAGTGCTAGTGTCACTAGCGGGAGGTCTAAGGGCACAGATACGCAGTATTTT.

V gene TRBV27 combines with J gene TRBJ1-4, with 7 nucleotides matching TRBD1. The CDR3 has 16 amino acids. Germline CDR1 reads MNHEY; CDR2 reads SMNVEV (reference sequence). V shed 5 bases and J 8 bases; nucleotides not matched to a gene: 14. CDR3 bases: TGTGCCAGCAGTCTACGACCGGACAGGTTTCACGAAAAACTGTTTTTT. Translation: CASSLRPDRFHEKLFF.

The chain couples TRBV5-4 to TRBJ2-4, with D perhaps matching TRBD1 (5 bases). The CDR3 extends over 15 amino acids. The germline V and J ends were trimmed by 2 bases and 6 bases, with 15 bases remaining between them. Germline CDR1 reads SGHNT; CDR2 reads YYREEE (reference sequence). Here the CDR3 reads CASSFEGARRNIQYF. CDR3 DNA: TGTGCCAGCAGCTTCGAAGGGGCGCGAAGAAACATTCAGTACTTC.

CDR3 sequence reads: CASSPIGIDQGGYTF. CDR3 nucleotide sequence: TGCGCCAGCAGTCCCATAGGAATCGACCAGGGGGGCTACACCTTC. The gene calls are TRBV4-1 and TRBJ1-2; a weak D match, TRBD1 (6 bases). Per germline, CDR1 MGHRA and CDR2 YSYEKL. V was trimmed by 6 bases and J by 8 bases, leaving 22 bases between them. This CDR3 region has 15 residues.

This chain uses TRBV5-1 with TRBJ1-2; D possibly corresponds to TRBD1 (5 bases). The ends were cut back, 4 bases at V and 3 bases at J, with 10 bases in the middle. The CDR3 length is 13 residues. Germline loops: CDR1 SGHRS, CDR2 YFSETQ. CDR3 protein: CASSQQADYGYTF. The CDR3 DNA reads as TGCGCCAGCAGCCAACAGGCAGACTATGGCTACACCTTC.

In regard to this clone: This sample also contains other DNA sequences that code for the same CDR3. The chain combines TRBV5-1 with TRBJ1-2; D remains unclear. The CDR3 is 13 amino acids. V was cut by 0 bases and J by 2 bases, with 5 bases left in between. Germline V gives CDR1 SGHRS, CDR2 YFSETQ. CDR3 amino acids: CASSLAGNYGYTF. CDR3 DNA: TGCGCCAGCAGCTTGGCGGGGAACTATGGCTACACCTTC.

This rearrangement joins TRBV6-6 to TRBJ1-2; a weak D match, TRBD1 (6 bases). Germline loops: CDR1 MNHNY, CDR2 SVGAGI (reference sequence). Between the trimmed V and J ends, which lost 0 bases and 3 bases, there was a span of 14 bases. The CDR3 is 16 residues long. The CDR3 protein is CASSYSRVSGDYGYTF. Here the CDR3 DNA reads TGTGCCAGCAGTTACTCGCGGGTATCAGGGGACTATGGCTACACCTTC.

This chain links TRBV6-5 with TRBJ1-1; 7 bases match TRBD1. The CDR3 runs 14 residues. V was pared by 5 bases and J by 4 bases, with 7 bases of the junction left unmatched. CDR1 is MNHEY and CDR2 is SVGAGI in the germline V gene. CDR3 amino acids: CASSPRGTATEAFF. The CDR3, as DNA: TGTGCCAGCAGTCCCAGGGGGACAGCCACTGAAGCTTTCTTT.

The chain recombines TRBV12-5 with TRBJ1-4; 7 bases are a match to TRBD1. Unmatched junction bases numbered 6, after V lost 4 bases and J lost 7 bases. The CDR3 has 14 residues. Germline V gene lookup returns CDR1 LGHNT and CDR2 FRNRAP. Here the CDR3 reads CASGSGQAGEKLFF. CDR3 coding DNA: TGTGCTAGTGGTTCAGGACAGGCAGGTGAAAAACTGTTTTTT.

This clone was found once. The chain is built from TRBV7-2 and TRBJ2-7; TRBD2 aligns across 7 bases. In germline, CDR1 is SGHTA, CDR2 FQGNSA. With V trimmed by 1 base and J by 3 bases, 9 bases remained unmatched. The CDR3 runs 16 residues. DNA for the CDR3: TGTGCCAGCAGCTTAGGCTCCGCGGGAGTAGGCTACGAGCAGTACTTC. Its protein product is CASSLGSAGVGYEQYF.

This clone was counted at least ten times. V gene TRBV7-2 combines with J gene TRBJ1-6, with D possibly being TRBD1 (5 bases). Germline values: CDR1 SGHTA, CDR2 FQGNSA. The CDR3 length is 15 residues. V dropped 1 base and J dropped 10 bases, with 14 bases sitting between them. The chain's CDR3 is CASSLVLGGGSPLHF. The CDR3, as DNA: TGTGCCAGCAGCTTAGTTCTGGGGGGAGGATCACCCCTCCACTTT.

The rearrangement joins TRBV27 to TRBJ2-3; 8 bases line up with TRBD2. V trimming: 5 bases; J trimming: 2 bases; junction bases outside the gene matches: 9. The CDR3 has 16 residues. Germline lookup yields CDR1 MNHEY and CDR2 SMNVEV (reference sequence). CDR3 nucleotides: TGTGCCAGCAGTCGCCCGGGGGGGCTCCTCACAGATACGCAGTATTTT. This codes for CASSRPGGLLTDTQYF.

The chain couples TRBV13 to TRBJ1-6; D perhaps matches TRBD1 (5 bases). CDR1 and CDR2 (germline): PRHDT, FYEKMQ (reference sequence). The CDR3 loop spans 16 amino acids. V lost 5 bases, J lost 7 bases, and 18 bases lay in between. DNA for the CDR3: TGTGCCAGCAGCCTACGCGGTGGGGCAGTAAATTCACCCCTCCACTTT. It specifies CASSLRGGAVNSPLHF.

This clone was seen a handful of times. The V and J genes are TRBV13 and TRBJ2-7; possible D gene TRBD2, 6 bases. CDR3 size: 14 residues. Between the trimmed V and J ends, which lost 2 bases and 4 bases, there was a span of 12 bases. Germline V gives CDR1 PRHDT, CDR2 FYEKMQ (reference sequence). The CDR3 region has the DNA TGTGCCAGCAGCTTAAGGTTAGCGGTGTACGAGCAGTACTTC. Amino acid sequence: CASSLRLAVYEQYF.

The chain has TRBV9 and TRBJ2-2, with a possible D match to TRBD1 (6 bases). The V end lost 0 bases, the J end lost 6 bases, and 15 bases lay between the germline ends. The germline V gene has CDR1 SGDLS and CDR2 YYNGEE. This CDR3 is built from 16 residues. In DNA, the CDR3 is TGTGCCAGCAGCGTAGAGGGGGTTGGTGTGTCCGGGGAGCTGTTTTTT. As protein: CASSVEGVGVSGELFF. Full variable domain (outside the CDR3, taken from reference TRBV9 and TRBJ2-2): DSGVTQTPKHLITATGQRVTLRCSPRSGDLSVYWYQQSLDQGLQFLIQYYNGEERAKGNILERFSAQQFPDLHSELNLSSLELGDSALYFCASSVEGVGVSGELFFGEGSRLTVL.

This sequence joins TRBV28 and TRBJ1-5; D perhaps matches TRBD1 (6 bases). V lost 2 bases to trimming and J lost 5 bases, with 10 bases between them. CDR1 and CDR2 from the germline V gene are MDHEN and SYDVKM. This CDR3 region has 14 residues. The CDR3 DNA reads TGTGCCAGCAGTTTAACAGGGTTCGATCAGCCCCAGCATTTT. This codes for CASSLTGFDQPQHF. The full variable domain, in which reference TRBV28 and TRBJ1-5 provide the parts outside the CDR3, is DVKVTQSSRYLVKRTGEKVFLECVQDMDHENMFWYRQDPGLGLRLIYFSYDVKMKEKGDIPEGYSVSREKKERFSLILESASTNQTSMYLCASSLTGFDQPQHFGDGTRLSIL.

The V call is TRBV14, the J call TRBJ2-3, with 11 bases that match TRBD2. The CDR3 totals 15 residues. Per the germline V gene, CDR1 is SGHDN and CDR2 is FVKESK. V dropped 4 bases and J dropped 4; count of bases not matched to a gene: 4. Here the CDR3 reads CASSPLAGVADTQYF. CDR3 coding DNA: TGTGCCAGCAGCCCACTAGCGGGAGTCGCAGATACGCAGTATTTT.

The count of this clone is one. The chain joins TRBV5-4 to TRBJ1-1; 8 positions match TRBD1. Germline lookup yields CDR1 SGHNT and CDR2 YYREEE (reference sequence). The CDR3 totals 16 residues. Trimming cost V 4 bases and J 6 bases; bases outside gene matches: 14. The CDR3 bases are TGTGCCAGCAGCCAGCAAAAAGGACAGGGAAAGGCTGAAGCTTTCTTT. Its protein is CASSQQKGQGKAEAFF.

The rearrangement uses TRBV5-1 and TRBJ2-3; D might be TRBD1 (6 bases). This CDR3 has 14 residues. V was clipped by 4 bases and J by 2 bases, with 11 bases between them. The germline CDR1 and CDR2 sequences are SGHRS and YFSETQ. CDR3 sequence reads: CASSVGQTTDTQYF. CDR3 bases: TGCGCCAGCAGCGTAGGACAGACCACAGATACGCAGTATTTT.

The CDR3 loop is CASSQVTDLQSSGNTIYF. The CDR3 region has the DNA TGCGCCAGCAGCCAAGTTACAGACCTTCAGAGCTCTGGAAACACCATATATTTT. The V gene is TRBV4-3, the J gene TRBJ1-3; D is unclear. Trimming left V 1 base short and J 0 bases short, with 16 bases between. CDR3 length: 18 residues. Germline CDR1 is LGHNA and CDR2 is YSLEER.

The gene calls are TRBV18 and TRBJ1-5; 7 nucleotides match TRBD1. Germline V gene sequence: CDR1 KGHSH, CDR2 LQKENI. Trimming cost V 2 bases and J 5 bases; bases outside gene matches: 3. The CDR3 extends over 14 amino acids. The CDR3 region has the DNA TGTGCCAGCTCACCAGGGCAGGGGGATCAGCCCCAGCATTTT. Translation: CASSPGQGDQPQHF.

The rearrangement links TRBV2 to TRBJ2-1; 9 positions agree with TRBD1. V lost 6 bases to trimming and J lost 8 bases; unmatched junction nucleotides: 11. The CDR3 runs to 15 residues. Germline CDR1 reads SNHLY; CDR2 reads FYNNEI. The chain's CDR3 is CASSSGTGSIHEQFF. DNA for the CDR3: TGTGCCAGCAGCTCCGGGACAGGGTCGATCCATGAGCAGTTCTTC.

This clone has only one observation. The J gene is TRBJ1-2, the V gene TRBV19, with D possibly matching TRBD1 (6 bases). Trimming took off 9 bases at V and 1 base at J, with 15 bases between the two ends. Germline V lookup: CDR1 LNHDA, CDR2 SQIVND (reference sequence). The CDR3 is made up of 14 amino acids. The CDR3 DNA sequence: TGTGCCAGCTCACAGGGTTTGGGTAACTATGGCTACACCTTC. This translates into CASSQGLGNYGYTF.

The rearrangement links TRBV7-9 to TRBJ2-5, with a tentative D call TRBD1 (5 bases). CDR1 is SEHNR, CDR2 FQNEAQ, per germline (reference sequence). The CDR3 is 16 residues long. Trimming left V 1 base short and J 5 bases short, with 17 bases between. The CDR3: CASSLDAGWARETQYF. CDR3 in DNA: TGTGCCAGCAGCTTAGATGCAGGGTGGGCCCGGGAGACCCAGTACTTC.

The V and J genes are TRBV27 and TRBJ2-5; D might be TRBD1 (5 bases). Trimming shortened V by 6 bases and J by 7 bases, and 9 bases separated the two germline ends. The CDR3 has 11 amino acids. CDR1 is MNHEY and CDR2 is SMNVEV in the germline V gene (reference sequence). CDR3 in DNA: TGTGCCAGCAGCCTGCAGGGGACCCAGTACTTC. It translates to CASSLQGTQYF.

This chain joins TRBV7-3 and TRBJ2-7; TRBD1 agrees at 9 bases. Germline V gives CDR1 SGHTA, CDR2 FQGTGA. V trimming: 5 bases; J trimming: 5 bases; junction bases outside the gene matches: 16. The CDR3 extends over 17 amino acids. In DNA form, the CDR3 reads TGTGCCAGCAGCCCCGGTGCGTCAGGACAGGGGACTGACGAGCAGTACTTC. Protein: CASSPGASGQGTDEQYF.

This chain joins TRBV5-4 and TRBJ2-7; 9 positions agree with TRBD1. Germline V gene lookup returns CDR1 SGHNT and CDR2 YYREEE (reference sequence). The ends lost 3 bases at V and 7 bases at J; junction bases unmatched: 14. This CDR3 region has 16 residues. CDR3 nucleotide sequence: TGTGCCAGCAGCTCGGGACAGGGAGGCGCCCGGGTGGAGCAGTACTTC. Amino acids: CASSSGQGGARVEQYF.

This clone has only one observation. The J gene is TRBJ1-2, the V gene TRBV5-4, with 9 bases matching TRBD1. Germline CDR1 reads SGHNT; CDR2 reads YYREEE (reference sequence). V was pared by 4 bases and J by 4 bases, with 17 bases of the junction left unmatched. This CDR3 comprises 18 residues. CDR3 amino acids: CASSEPGQGTHFGYGYTF. The CDR3 DNA reads TGTGCCAGCAGCGAACCGGGACAGGGTACCCATTTCGGCTATGGCTACACCTTC. Full variable domain (outside the CDR3, taken from reference TRBV5-4 and TRBJ1-2): ETGVTQSPTHLIKTRGQQVTLRCSSQSGHNTVSWYQQALGQGPQFIFQYYREEENGRGNFPPRFSGLQFPNYSSELNVNALELDDSALYLCASSEPGQGTHFGYGYTFGSGTRLTVV.

The chain has TRBV5-8 and TRBJ2-3, with 8 bases lining up with TRBD1. The germline V gene encodes CDR1 SGHTS and CDR2 YDEGEE. The CDR3 is 15 residues long. V shed 4 bases, J shed 3 bases, and the junction held 7 bases outside the gene matches. CDR3 amino acids: CASSRTGSYTDTQYF. The CDR3 coding sequence is TGTGCCAGCAGCCGGACAGGGAGTTATACAGATACGCAGTATTTT.